The 29 T cell receptor beta chains below were found in one sample sequenced in a study of CD4 T cells in relation to SARS-CoV-2 and coronaviruses. Before the COVID-19 pandemic, during about 2011-2019, CD4+ T cells were taken from unexposed donors. Generated by immunoSEQ multiplex PCR, the TCRdb table keeps only in-frame clones and is missing some. The table records 65,000 or so clones, over 80% of them present only once. Sequences were obtained from memory CD4+ T cells from PBMCs. The receptors come from a human donor in good health.

V gene TRBV5-4 combines with J gene TRBJ2-1; 7 bases agree with TRBD1. The germline V gene encodes CDR1 SGHNT and CDR2 YYREEE (reference sequence). The CDR3 consists of 15 residues. Losses at the gene ends were 4 bases for V and 8 bases for J; bases not matched to a gene: 12. CDR3 residues: CASSQQGLVYDEQFF. The DNA of the CDR3 is TGTGCCAGCAGCCAACAGGGGCTAGTTTACGATGAGCAGTTCTTC.

J is TRBJ2-7 and V is TRBV10-3; 8 bases are shared with TRBD2. V lost 7 bases, J lost 3 bases, and 8 bases stayed unmatched. The CDR3 sequence is 14 residues long. Germline-derived CDR1 and CDR2 are ENHRY and SYGVKD. This CDR3 reads CAIKSGSSNYEQYF. CDR3 DNA sequence: TGTGCCATCAAAAGCGGGAGTTCTAACTACGAGCAGTACTTC.

This clone was seen a few times. The J gene is TRBJ1-6, the V gene TRBV2, with no clear D. Trimming took off 3 bases at V and 10 bases at J, with 10 bases between the two ends. The CDR3 is 13 amino acids. CDR1 and CDR2 (germline): SNHLY, FYNNEI. CDR3 sequence: CASSDMRASPLHF. The CDR3 DNA reads TGTGCCAGCAGTGATATGCGGGCATCACCCCTCCACTTT. Combining the CDR3 with reference TRBV2 and TRBJ1-6 gives the whole variable domain EPEVTQTPSHQVTQMGQEVILRCVPISNHLYFYWYRQILGQKVEFLVSFYNNEISEKSEIFDDQFSVERPDGSNFTLKIRSTKLEDSAMYFCASSDMRASPLHFGNGTRLTVT.

The chain combines TRBV5-1 with TRBJ1-2; 9 nucleotides match TRBD1. The V gene's germline CDR1 is SGHRS and CDR2 YFSETQ. V shed 0 bases, J shed 4 bases, and the junction held 4 bases outside the gene matches. The CDR3 runs to 15 residues. The chain's CDR3 is CASSLGGQGSYGYTF. CDR3 coding DNA: TGCGCCAGCAGCTTGGGCGGACAGGGGTCCTATGGCTACACCTTC.

This clone was found once. V usage is TRBV5-5 and J usage is TRBJ1-1; D remains ambiguous. The CDR3 spans 14 residues. Per the germline V gene, CDR1 is SGHKS and CDR2 is YYEKEE (reference sequence). The V gene lost 1 base and the J gene lost 1 base, with 8 bases spanning the gap. In DNA, the CDR3 is TGTGCCAGCAGCTTGTTTAGGACGAACACTGAAGCTTTCTTT. This sequence encodes CASSLFRTNTEAFF.

This rearrangement joins TRBV7-2 to TRBJ1-2; D uncertain. This CDR3 has 12 amino acids. CDR1 SGHTA and CDR2 FQGNSA come from the germline V gene. Trimming left V 4 bases short and J 4 bases short, with 7 bases between. The CDR3 sequence is CASSSRSYGYTF. For the CDR3, the DNA is TGTGCCAGCAGCTCTCGGAGCTATGGCTACACCTTC.

This clone has a handful of counts. The chain has TRBV4-1 and TRBJ1-2; D perhaps matches TRBD1 (6 bases). CDR3 length: 13 amino acids. V was clipped by 0 bases and J by 8 bases, with 10 bases between them. Germline assignment: CDR1 MGHRA and CDR2 YSYEKL. CDR3 protein: CASSQDTGFGYTF. The CDR3 coding sequence is TGCGCCAGCAGCCAAGATACAGGGTTCGGCTACACCTTC.

This clone has a handful of counts. The chain joins TRBV11-2 to TRBJ1-1; D unclear. CDR3 length: 12 amino acids. CDR1 and CDR2 from the germline V gene are SGHAT and FQNNGV. With 2 bases removed from V and 9 bases from J, the gap between germline ends came to 10 bases. The CDR3 here is CASSLYRAQAFF. CDR3 bases: TGTGCCAGCAGCTTATACCGGGCTCAAGCTTTCTTT.

The rearrangement links TRBV28 to TRBJ1-6, with D possibly being TRBD1 (6 bases). The germline V and J ends were trimmed by 1 base and 8 bases, with 15 bases remaining between them. Germline assignment: CDR1 MDHEN and CDR2 SYDVKM. CDR3 size: 16 residues. CDR3: CASSLFGTGRYSPLHF. DNA for the CDR3: TGTGCCAGCAGTTTATTCGGAACAGGGCGGTATTCACCCCTCCACTTT.

The V call is TRBV29-1, the J call TRBJ1-3, with D unclear. V lost 2 bases, J lost 0 bases, and 5 bases lay in between. This CDR3 has 13 amino acids. Per germline, CDR1 SQVTM and CDR2 ANQGSEA. CDR3 residues: CSVELNSGNTIYF. CDR3 bases: TGCAGCGTTGAACTGAACTCTGGAAACACCATATATTTT.

In DNA form, the CDR3 reads TGTGCCAGCAGCTTATATGAGAACACTGAAGCTTTCTTT. Translated: CASSLYENTEAFF. This chain uses TRBV7-2 with TRBJ1-1, with unresolved D. CDR1 and CDR2 from the germline V gene are SGHTA and FQGNSA. Trimming took off 2 bases at V and 1 base at J, with 5 bases between the two ends. The CDR3 has 13 amino acids.

The rearrangement uses TRBV27 and TRBJ1-2, with D possibly TRBD1 on 6 matching bases. The CDR3 covers 14 residues. Looked up from germline, CDR1 is MNHEY and CDR2 is SMNVEV (reference sequence). Between the trimmed V and J ends, which lost 6 bases and 3 bases, there was a span of 14 bases. The CDR3 DNA is TGTGCCAGCAGCGCCAGGGGCACGGACTATGGCTACACCTTC. This gives the protein CASSARGTDYGYTF.

The rearrangement joins TRBV7-9 to TRBJ2-5; D gene unclear. CDR3 length: 12 residues. CDR1 SEHNR and CDR2 FQNEAQ come from the germline V gene (reference sequence). V was trimmed by 5 bases and J by 4 bases, leaving 8 bases between them. Here the CDR3 DNA reads TGTGCCAGCAGCCAATACGCAGAGACCCAGTACTTC. Translated, it gives CASSQYAETQYF. The full variable domain, its missing parts supplied by reference TRBV7-9 and TRBJ2-5, is DTGVSQNPRHKITKRGQNVTFRCDPISEHNRLYWYRQTLGQGPEFLTYFQNEAQLEKSRLLSDRFSAERPKGSFSTLEIQRTEQGDSAMYLCASSQYAETQYFGPGTRLLVL.

The chain has TRBV9 and TRBJ2-2; 8 nucleotides line up with TRBD2. CDR1 and CDR2 (germline): SGDLS, YYNGEE. This CDR3 is built from 14 residues. Trimming cost V 2 bases and J 3 bases; bases outside gene matches: 0. The CDR3 sequence: CASSVGRDTGELFF. Here the CDR3 DNA reads TGTGCCAGCAGCGTCGGGAGGGACACCGGGGAGCTGTTTTTT.

The J gene is TRBJ2-7, the V gene TRBV5-6, with TRBD1 matching over 9 bases. Unmatched junction bases numbered 8, after V lost 5 bases and J lost 2 bases. This CDR3 has 15 residues. CDR1 and CDR2 (germline): SGHDT, YYEEEE. CDR3 region: CASSLPGQGAYEQYF. In DNA, the CDR3 is TGTGCCAGCAGTTTACCGGGACAGGGTGCCTACGAGCAGTACTTC. Complete variable domain (other parts from reference TRBV5-6 and TRBJ2-7): DAGVTQSPTHLIKTRGQQVTLRCSPKSGHDTVSWYQQALGQGPQFIFQYYEEEERQRGNFPDRFSGHQFPNYSSELNVNALLLGDSALYLCASSLPGQGAYEQYFGPGTRLTVT.

The rearrangement joins TRBV28 to TRBJ1-1; 9 bases are shared with TRBD1. Trimming at V came to 3 bases and at J to 3 bases, leaving 2 bases not matched to a gene. Germline V gene sequence: CDR1 MDHEN, CDR2 SYDVKM. The CDR3 is 14 amino acids. CDR3 region: CASSLTGGDTEAFF. CDR3 DNA sequence: TGTGCCAGCAGTTTGACAGGGGGGGACACTGAAGCTTTCTTT.

The chain uses TRBV28 and TRBJ2-3; 11 bases fit TRBD1. The ends lost 7 bases at V and 1 base at J; junction bases unmatched: 13. Germline values: CDR1 MDHEN, CDR2 SYDVKM. The CDR3 runs to 18 residues. Written as DNA, the CDR3 is TGTGCCAGCAATCCTCCGGGACAGGGGGGCTTTGGCACAGATACGCAGTATTTT. It is translated as CASNPPGQGGFGTDTQYF.

V and J are TRBV9 and TRBJ2-4; maybe TRBD2 (5 bases). The CDR3 spans 12 residues. Between the trimmed V and J ends, which lost 4 bases and 9 bases, there was a span of 11 bases. Germline V lookup: CDR1 SGDLS, CDR2 YYNGEE. The CDR3 loop reads CASSLFEGIQYF. The CDR3, as DNA: TGTGCCAGCAGCCTGTTCGAGGGCATTCAGTACTTC.

The V gene is TRBV19, the J gene TRBJ2-5, with 11 bases identical to TRBD1. V trimming: 5 bases; J trimming: 5 bases; junction bases outside the gene matches: 7. The CDR3 consists of 15 residues. Germline V gene lookup returns CDR1 LNHDA and CDR2 SQIVND (reference sequence). The CDR3 nucleotides are TGTGCCAGTAGTCTCCGGACAGGGGGCTGGGAGACCCAGTACTTC. This sequence encodes CASSLRTGGWETQYF. The full variable domain, its missing parts supplied by reference TRBV19 and TRBJ2-5, is DGGITQSPKYLFRKEGQNVTLSCEQNLNHDAMYWYRQDPGQGLRLIYYSQIVNDFQKGDIAEGYSVSREKKESFPLTVTSAQKNPTAFYLCASSLRTGGWETQYFGPGTRLLVL.

The chain couples TRBV3-1 (or the pseudogene TRBV3-2) to TRBJ2-3; D is perhaps TRBD2 (6 bases). V dropped 1 base and J dropped 4 bases, with 15 bases sitting between them. The CDR3 has 16 amino acids. Germline-derived CDR1 and CDR2 are LGHDT and YNNKEL (reference sequence). The CDR3 region has the DNA TGTGCCAGCAGCCAAGCGTGGCGGGGAGAAGCAGATACGCAGTATTTT. This codes for CASSQAWRGEADTQYF.

The rearrangement joins TRBV4-3 to TRBJ1-1; 7 nucleotides line up with TRBD1. CDR1 LGHNA and CDR2 YSLEER come from the germline V gene. This CDR3 is 14 amino acids long. The V and J ends lost 2 bases and 7 bases, in that order; junction bases with no gene match: 7. The CDR3 nucleotides are TGCGCCAGCAGCCAATTGACAGGGAGGGATGAAGCTTTCTTT. Translated, it gives CASSQLTGRDEAFF.

The chain's CDR3 is CASSLDGISGNTIYF. Here the CDR3 DNA reads TGTGCCAGCAGCTTGGACGGTATCTCTGGAAACACCATATATTTT. The rearrangement joins TRBV5-4 to TRBJ1-3; D unresolved. Per the germline V gene, CDR1 is SGHNT and CDR2 is YYREEE (reference sequence). The V and J ends lost 0 bases and 0 bases respectively, with 7 bases between them. This CDR3 comprises 15 residues.

J is TRBJ2-5 and V is TRBV4-1; D is ambiguous. The CDR3 contains 13 residues. V lost 0 bases and J 9 bases, leaving 11 bases between the germline ends. Germline V gene lookup returns CDR1 MGHRA and CDR2 YSYEKL. The CDR3 DNA follows: TGCGCCAGCAGCCAAGATCACGTCCAGGCCCAGTACTTC. It is translated as CASSQDHVQAQYF.

V gene TRBV2 combines with J gene TRBJ2-2, with D uncertain. Germline CDR1 is SNHLY and CDR2 is FYNNEI. V gave up 7 bases and J gave up 5 bases, with 8 bases separating them. The CDR3 contains 12 residues. The CDR3 region is CASMEWTGELFF. The CDR3, as DNA: TGTGCCAGCATGGAGTGGACCGGGGAGCTGTTTTTT.

This clone was seen only once. CDR3 sequence: CAWSVFLVETTTFTPLHF. CDR3 bases: TGTGCCTGGAGTGTATTTTTGGTAGAGACTACGACCTTTACACCCCTCCACTTT. The gene calls are TRBV30 and TRBJ1-6; D gene unclear. CDR1 and CDR2 from the germline V gene are GTSNPN and SVGIG (reference sequence). CDR3 size: 18 residues. V was clipped by 0 bases and J by 11 bases, with 26 bases between them.

This chain uses TRBV4-1 with TRBJ1-6; TRBD1 matches at 9 bases. The CDR3 runs 16 residues. Germline V lookup: CDR1 MGHRA, CDR2 YSYEKL. V lost 1 base, J lost 7 bases, and 5 bases stayed unmatched. CDR3 residues: CASSQARTGVNSPLHF. CDR3 nucleotide sequence: TGCGCCAGCAGCCAAGCCCGGACAGGGGTCAATTCACCCCTCCACTTT.

CDR3 nucleotide sequence: TGTGCCAGTAGGGGACAGGGGACCGGGGAGCTGTTTTTT. This sequence encodes CASRGQGTGELFF. The J gene is TRBJ2-2, the V gene TRBV19; 10 nucleotides agree with TRBD1. Germline trimming cut 6 bases from V and 5 bases from J; bases unmatched to any gene: 0. CDR3 length: 13 residues. Germline loops: CDR1 LNHDA, CDR2 SQIVND (reference sequence). The entire variable domain, with the rest obtained from reference TRBV19 and TRBJ2-2, is as follows: DGGITQSPKYLFRKEGQNVTLSCEQNLNHDAMYWYRQDPGQGLRLIYYSQIVNDFQKGDIAEGYSVSREKKESFPLTVTSAQKNPTAFYLCASRGQGTGELFFGEGSRLTVL.

The V and J genes are TRBV7-2 and TRBJ2-7; no clear D gene. The germline gives CDR1 SGHTA, CDR2 FQGNSA. The CDR3 consists of 19 residues. Trimming took 1 base from V and 0 from J, leaving 22 bases between them. The CDR3 loop reads CASSLEGKNARPYSYEQYF. The CDR3 coding sequence is TGTGCCAGCAGCTTAGAGGGAAAGAATGCTCGGCCCTACTCCTACGAGCAGTACTTC.

J is TRBJ2-3 and V is TRBV15, with D possibly being TRBD2 (5 bases). In germline, CDR1 is LNHNV, CDR2 YYDKDF (reference sequence). The CDR3 runs to 14 residues. V was shortened by 5 bases and J by 2 bases, with 11 bases between the two germline ends. The CDR3 loop is CATSGREITDTQYF. In DNA form, the CDR3 reads TGTGCCACCAGCGGACGGGAAATCACAGATACGCAGTATTTT.